The present TCR beta chain was sequenced within a study of cytomegalovirus exposure and HLA in healthy donors. Germline assignment: CDR1 MNHEY and CDR2 SVGAGI. With V trimmed by 6 bases and J by 4 bases, 8 bases remained unmatched. The CDR3 sequence is 15 residues long. In the PCR, 60 Vbeta and 13 Jbeta primers were used. Original processing methods: In a later analysis, around 12 million of 83 million or so unique beta chains occurred in at least two donors. TCRdb's copy holds only in-frame clones and misses some; the assay was immunoSEQ multiplex PCR. V and J calls and clone size are copied from that table; D and trimming were computed from the DNA. The table lists 120,000 to 150,000 clones, around 78% of them singletons.

The V and J genes are TRBV6-5 and TRBJ1-2; 10 positions match TRBD1. The sample was PBMCs. This receptor was identified in a man aged 35-49 years in good health and CMV-seropositive. The CDR3 region has the DNA TGTGCCAGCAGACCGGACAGGGGGGTATTCTATGGCTACACCTTC. Its translation: CASRPDRGVFYGYTF.